A selection of T cell receptor beta chains follows, all from one sample in a study of PD-1 blockade in classical Hodgkin lymphoma. Libraries were prepared by immunoSEQ multiplex PCR; TCRdb keeps only in-frame clonotypes and omits some of them. Among some 46,000 clones listed, over 70% were seen once. Sample: peripheral blood mononuclear cells (PBMCs), taken before the second cycle of nivolumab. The receptor set was obtained from a human donor with classical Hodgkin lymphoma. Both conserved end residues are part of each CDR3. A D gene is named only where the DNA matches it firmly. The size entry is marked missing in some rows and otherwise reads once, few, many or a size class.

J	D	V	length	size	DNA	CDR3
TRBJ2-7	.	TRBV5-7	17	.	TGTGCCAGCAGCTTGTTTTTCGGGGGCCCTCCCTCATGCGAGCAGTACTTC	CASSLFFGGPPSCEQYF
TRBJ2-2	TRBD2	TRBV9	14	.	TGTGCCAGCAGCATTAGCGGGAGTACCGGGGAGCTGTTTTTT	CASSISGSTGELFF
TRBJ1-5	.	TRBV30	12	.	TGTGCCTTCAATCTCGGGAACCAGCCCCAGCATTTT	CAFNLGNQPQHF
TRBJ2-2	TRBD2	TRBV9	17	.	TGTGCCAGCAGCGTAGCTCGCGGGGGGGGGAACACCGGGGAGCTGTTTTTT	CASSVARGGGNTGELFF
TRBJ2-1	.	TRBV6-1	12	.	TGTGCCAGCGGATCCTCACAGGCAGGGCAGTTCTTC	CASGSSQAGQFF
TRBJ2-5	.	TRBV6-1	14	.	TGTGCCAGCAGTTCAGAGGGGGGCGGAGGGACCCAGTACTTC	CASSSEGGGGTQYF
TRBJ1-6	.	TRBV5-1	15	.	TGCGCCAGCAGCTTGGGGGGATCACATAATTCACCCCTCCACTTT	CASSLGGSHNSPLHF
TRBJ1-6	.	TRBV6-6	13	.	TGTGCCAGCAGCGTTGGGGATAATTCACCCCTCCACTTT	CASSVGDNSPLHF
TRBJ1-2	TRBD1	TRBV7-3	19	.	TGTGCCAGCAGCTCCTTAGGGACAGGGGGGCATGGGCTAGTTTATGGCTACACCTTC	CASSSLGTGGHGLVYGYTF
TRBJ2-2	.	TRBV28	17	.	TGTGCCAGCAGTTTAGATTCGTGGGGGGGCCGCGCCGGGGAGCTGTTTTTT	CASSLDSWGGRAGELFF
TRBJ1-1	.	TRBV9	15	.	TGTGCCAGCAGCGTGGTCGGGACACCTGACACTGAAGCTTTCTTT	CASSVVGTPDTEAFF
TRBJ2-7	TRBD1	TRBV6-5	14	.	TGTGCCAGCAAGGGACAGGGGGCAATAGTCGAGCAGTACTTC	CASKGQGAIVEQYF
TRBJ2-1	TRBD2	TRBV7-9	15	.	TGTGCCAGCGTAGCGGGAGGTAGCTCCTACAATGAGCAGTTCTTC	CASVAGGSSYNEQFF
TRBJ2-3	.	TRBV5-1	11	.	TGCGCCAGCAGCGTCACAGATACGCAGTATTTT	CASSVTDTQYF
TRBJ1-3	.	TRBV7-9	16	.	TGTGCCAGCAGCCCTATCCCCGGGGCAGGGGCGCGCACCATATATTTT	CASSPIPGAGARTIYF
TRBJ1-2	TRBD1	TRBV27	13	.	TGTGCCAGCAGTTTATCAACAGGGGGGAGCTACACCTTC	CASSLSTGGSYTF
TRBJ1-2	TRBD1	TRBV9	15	.	TGTGCCAGCAGCGCCAACACAGGGGCCCACTATGGCTACACCTTC	CASSANTGAHYGYTF
TRBJ1-2	.	TRBV28	16	.	TGTGCCAGCAGTTCCGCATCATTGGGACCCAACTATGGCTACACCTTC	CASSSASLGPNYGYTF
TRBJ1-1	.	TRBV20-1	11	.	TGCAGTGCTAGGGAGGCCACTGAAGCTTTCTTT	CSAREATEAFF
TRBJ1-2	.	TRBV27	15	.	TGTGCCAGCAGTTTATCTCGGACCGGGATGTATGGCTACACCTTC	CASSLSRTGMYGYTF
TRBJ2-5	TRBD1	TRBV19	18	once	TGTGCCAGTAGTACTACTTCTTCCGGGACAGGGGCACGAGAGACCCAGTACTTC	CASSTTSSGTGARETQYF
TRBJ1-2	.	TRBV21-1	13	.	TGTGCCAGCAGCCCCCCGGAGGGGGTTGGCTACACCTTC	CASSPPEGVGYTF
TRBJ2-7	.	TRBV5-6	13	.	TGTGCCAGCACCTTGGAGGACTCCTACGAGCAGTACTTC	CASTLEDSYEQYF
TRBJ2-7	TRBD1	TRBV7-2	15	.	TGTGCCAGCAGCTTAATTGGACAGGGATCCTACGAGCAGTACTTC	CASSLIGQGSYEQYF
TRBJ2-3	.	TRBV28	15	.	TGTGCCAGCAGTCCTTGGACCCCGTTGGGGGATACGCAGTATTTT	CASSPWTPLGDTQYF
TRBJ1-6	TRBD1	TRBV5-4	14	.	TGTGCCAGCAGCCCGGACAGGGGGCATTCACCCCTCCACTTT	CASSPDRGHSPLHF
TRBJ1-1	.	TRBV4-3	15	.	TGCGCCAGCAGCCAAGATCCCGGGGGGAACACTGAAGCTTTCTTT	CASSQDPGGNTEAFF
TRBJ1-4	.	TRBV4-1	18	medium-sized	TGCGCCAGCAGCCAAGAATGGGGTAGTTGGGGAAAGGACGAAAAACTGTTTTTT	CASSQEWGSWGKDEKLFF
TRBJ1-2	TRBD1	TRBV27	13	once	TGTGCCAGCAGTGCACAGGGGATCGGGGGCTACACCTTC	CASSAQGIGGYTF
TRBJ2-1	.	TRBV11-3	16	.	TGTGCCAGCAGCTTAGCGGGAGTGACCCCCTACAATGAGCAGTTCTTC	CASSLAGVTPYNEQFF
TRBJ1-5	.	TRBV7-8	17	.	TGTGCCAGCAGCCCCCTCCCGGGGCAGACCGTGGGTCAGCCCCAGCATTTT	CASSPLPGQTVGQPQHF
TRBJ2-1	.	TRBV2	13	.	TGTGCCAGCAGTGGCGGGGCGACCCGGGTGCAGTTCTTC	CASSGGATRVQFF
TRBJ2-2	.	TRBV4-2	15	.	TGTGCCAGCAGCCAAGAAGGGCAGGGGCCGGGGGAGCTGTTTTTT	CASSQEGQGPGELFF
TRBJ2-1	.	TRBV6-5	15	.	TGTGCCAGCAAGCAGGGAGACCTCTCCTACAATGAGCAGTTCTTC	CASKQGDLSYNEQFF
TRBJ1-4	TRBD1	TRBV28	14	.	TGTGCCAGCAGTCCAGGACAGGGAGAGGAAAAACTGTTTTTT	CASSPGQGEEKLFF
TRBJ2-1	.	TRBV5-1	18	.	TGCGCCAGCAGCTTGGTGACGAACGGGAAAGTCTCCTACAATGAGCAGTTCTTC	CASSLVTNGKVSYNEQFF
TRBJ2-3	.	TRBV7-2	15	.	TGTGCCAGCAGCTTACAATGGGGGAAAACGGATACGCAGTATTTT	CASSLQWGKTDTQYF
TRBJ2-4	.	TRBV30	12	.	TGTGCCTGTGGGACCCCCATGAACATTCAGTACTTC	CACGTPMNIQYF
TRBJ2-7	.	TRBV10-3	15	.	TGTGCCATCAGTGAAAAGTTTGGACAATCCTACGAGCAGTACTTC	CAISEKFGQSYEQYF
TRBJ2-1	.	TRBV19	14	.	TGTGCCACTTTAGGGCCTACTATCCAAAATGAGCAGTTCTTC	CATLGPTIQNEQFF
TRBJ2-3	TRBD1	TRBV19	15	.	TGTGCCAGTAGGGGGACAGGGGGCGCTTCAGATACGCAGTATTTT	CASRGTGGASDTQYF
TRBJ1-1	.	TRBV9	14	few	TGTGCCAGCAGCGTAGGTATCGGCAACACTGAAGCTTTCTTT	CASSVGIGNTEAFF
TRBJ1-4	TRBD1	TRBV30	13	.	TGTGCCTGGGATACAGGGGCTAATGAAAAACTGTTTTTT	CAWDTGANEKLFF
TRBJ1-4	TRBD1	TRBV19	13	.	TGTGCCAGTGGGACAGGCAGTAATGAAAAACTGTTTTTT	CASGTGSNEKLFF